Here is one TCR beta chain with its context. This entry comes from a study of T-cell reconstitution after alpha-beta-depleted transplantation in children. Unique molecular identifiers were used to barcode this TCRbeta library. MiXCR, applied by TCRdb to the PCR reads, yields one record per CDR3 protein. Among 500,000 or so distinct CDR3 sequences listed, 32% were seen once. This receptor was taken from a human donor who donated a stem cell graft to a child with aplastic anemia. The sequencing used PBMCs from the stem cell graft donor, collected from the stem cell graft.

CDR3 in amino acids: CASSKSGAKNIQYF. The CDR3, as DNA: TGTGCCAGCAGCAAGAGCGGGGCCAAAAACATTCAGTACTTC. The V and J genes are TRBV11-3 and TRBJ2-4, with D maybe TRBD2 (6 bases). Germline V lookup: CDR1 SGHNT, CDR2 YENEEA. Trimming took 5 bases from V and 1 from J, leaving 9 bases between them. The CDR3 has 14 amino acids.